This TCR beta chain was profiled in a study of T cells in Graves' hyperthyroidism and ophthalmopathy. Study-wide background: Peripheral blood samples were taken at initial diagnosis, prior to any treatment. Broader study findings: Expanded thyroid clonotypes (above 0.001) were mostly also found in blood.

TCR beta CDR3 sequences were amplified from RNA transcripts. The HTBI primer set served for first-round RT-PCR of the TCR CDR3. TCRdb processed the multiplex PCR reads anew with MiXCR; each CDR3 protein has one entry. Of hundreds of thousands of distinct CDR3 sequences listed, around 39% are singletons. V was clipped by 2 bases and J by 4 bases, with 11 bases between them. The CDR3 covers 14 residues. The V gene's germline CDR1 is SGHTA and CDR2 FQGTGA. Concerning this clonotype itself: Its antigen is undetermined.

The study enrolled patients aged 18 to 65 with newly diagnosed hyperthyroidism of under 2 months' duration. Clinical symptoms, serum thyroxine and TRAb, thyroid ultrasound and orbital computed tomography together formed the diagnostic basis. This clonotype was sampled from a man between 18 and 29 years old with Graves' hyperthyroidism. V and J are TRBV7-3 and TRBJ1-1; D may be TRBD1 (5 bases). Sequences were obtained from blood. The chain's CDR3 is CASSLSGGTTEAFF. The CDR3 DNA reads TGTGCCAGCAGCTTATCCGGGGGAACCACTGAAGCTTTCTTT.